The 9 T cell receptor beta chains below all came from one sample that was sequenced in a study of cytomegalovirus exposure and HLA in healthy donors. Researchers ran the PCR with 60 Vbeta and 13 Jbeta primers. Assay used: immunoSEQ multiplex PCR; TCRdb lists only in-frame clones, some missing. There are fewer than 150,000 clones in the sample; 75% to 90% occur only once, and about 6.7% lies in the top ten. The sequenced material came from PBMCs. The receptors were gathered from a woman aged 25 to 45 in good health and CMV-seropositive.

For the CDR3, the DNA is TGTGCCAGCAGCTTAACGAGTCTTGGGACAGGGGTTTCCGGGGAGCTGTTTTTT. Protein sequence: CASSLTSLGTGVSGELFF. The chain is built from TRBV7-3 and TRBJ2-2, with 10 nucleotides matching TRBD1. This CDR3 has 18 residues. The trim removed 0 bases at V and 6 bases at J, leaving 10 bases unmatched. Germline values: CDR1 SGHTA, CDR2 FQGTGA.

This clone showed up just a few times. J is TRBJ2-2 and V is TRBV5-1; 9 bases agree with TRBD2. Trimming at V came to 5 bases and at J to 1 base, leaving 3 bases not matched to a gene. This CDR3 is 15 amino acids long. Germline lookup yields CDR1 SGHRS and CDR2 YFSETQ. The CDR3 sequence: CASRETSGNTGELFF. Written as DNA, the CDR3 is TGCGCCAGCAGAGAGACTAGCGGGAACACCGGGGAGCTGTTTTTT.

The rearrangement links TRBV25-1 to TRBJ2-2; possibly TRBD1 for D (6 bases). Looked up from germline, CDR1 is MGHDK and CDR2 is SYGVNS. The CDR3 sequence is 16 residues long. Trimming left V 0 bases short and J 3 bases short, with 11 bases between. CDR3 in DNA: TGTGCCAGCAGTGAATATCCAACAGGGTACACCGGGGAGCTGTTTTTT. This gives the protein CASSEYPTGYTGELFF.

The chain has TRBV10-3 and TRBJ2-3; the match to TRBD1 covers 9 bases. Germline CDR1 ENHRY, CDR2 SYGVKD. This CDR3 is built from 13 residues. The V segment lost 7 bases and the J segment 6 bases; nucleotides outside the gene matches: 5. CDR3 sequence (DNA): TGTGCCATCAATCCGACAGGGGGGGATACGCAGTATTTT. Translating it yields CAINPTGGDTQYF.

The rearrangement uses TRBV7-9 and TRBJ1-2; D perhaps matches TRBD1 (6 bases). This CDR3 region has 16 residues. V lost 6 bases to trimming and J lost 8 bases, with 25 bases between them. The germline V gene encodes CDR1 SEHNR and CDR2 FQNEAQ (reference sequence). The CDR3 reads CASSSFATGSGSGYTF. CDR3 in DNA: TGTGCCAGCAGTTCCTTTGCCACAGGGTCCGGGTCGGGCTACACCTTC.

The chain carries TRBV28 and TRBJ1-2, with 12 bases lining up with TRBD1. CDR1 MDHEN and CDR2 SYDVKM come from the germline V gene. V lost 2 bases to trimming and J lost 8 bases; unmatched junction nucleotides: 15. There are 18 residues in the CDR3. Here the CDR3 reads CASSLSGWLGQGAGGYTF. The CDR3 coding sequence is TGTGCCAGCAGTTTAAGCGGGTGGTTGGGACAGGGGGCAGGAGGCTACACCTTC.

This clone is a singleton in its sample. The V call is TRBV11-3, the J call TRBJ2-3, with 9 nucleotides matching TRBD2. Germline-derived CDR1 and CDR2 are SGHNT and YENEEA. The CDR3 has 15 amino acids. J gave up 5 bases and V 1 base, and 4 bases lay outside the gene matches. CDR3 protein: CASSLGRGGVDTQYF. DNA for the CDR3: TGTGCCAGCAGCTTAGGGCGGGGGGGAGTAGATACGCAGTATTTT. The whole variable domain, filled in from reference TRBV11-3 and TRBJ2-3, reads EAGVVQSPRYKIIEKKQPVAFWCNPISGHNTLYWYLQNLGQGPELLIRYENEEAVDDSQLPKDRFSAERLKGVDSTLKIQPAELGDSAVYLCASSLGRGGVDTQYFGPGTRLTVL.

The J gene is TRBJ1-5, the V gene TRBV28, with 7 bases fitting TRBD1. The V and J ends lost 1 base and 0 bases, in that order; junction bases with no gene match: 9. Germline CDR1 reads MDHEN; CDR2 reads SYDVKM. The CDR3 is 18 residues long. The chain's CDR3 is CASSLYRDSYYSNQPQHF. The CDR3 DNA reads TGTGCCAGCAGTTTATATAGGGACAGCTACTATAGCAATCAGCCCCAGCATTTT.

The genes are TRBV5-1 and TRBJ1-2, with 7 bases matching TRBD1. The CDR3 extends over 14 amino acids. The V gene end was trimmed by 0 bases and the J gene end by 3 bases; junction bases not matched to a gene: 2. Looked up from germline, CDR1 is SGHRS and CDR2 is YFSETQ. The DNA for the CDR3 is TGCGCCAGCAGCTTGGTGCAGGGGGACTATGGCTACACCTTC. Residues: CASSLVQGDYGYTF.